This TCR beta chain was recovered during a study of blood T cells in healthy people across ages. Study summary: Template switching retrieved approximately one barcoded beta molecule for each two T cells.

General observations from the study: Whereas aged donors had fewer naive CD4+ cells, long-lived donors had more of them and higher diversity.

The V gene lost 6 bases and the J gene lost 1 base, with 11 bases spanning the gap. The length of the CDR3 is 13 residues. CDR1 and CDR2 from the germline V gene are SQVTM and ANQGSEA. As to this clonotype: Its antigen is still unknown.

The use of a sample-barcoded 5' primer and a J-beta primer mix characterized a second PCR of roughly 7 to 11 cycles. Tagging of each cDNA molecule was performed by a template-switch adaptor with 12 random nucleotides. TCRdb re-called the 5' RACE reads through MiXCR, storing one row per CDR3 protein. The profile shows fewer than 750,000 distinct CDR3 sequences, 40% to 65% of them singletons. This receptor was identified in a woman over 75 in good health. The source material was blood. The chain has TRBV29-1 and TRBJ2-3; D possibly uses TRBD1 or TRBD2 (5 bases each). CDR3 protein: CSVTLGGTDTQYF. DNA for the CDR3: TGCAGCGTGACCCTGGGGGGCACAGATACGCAGTATTTT.